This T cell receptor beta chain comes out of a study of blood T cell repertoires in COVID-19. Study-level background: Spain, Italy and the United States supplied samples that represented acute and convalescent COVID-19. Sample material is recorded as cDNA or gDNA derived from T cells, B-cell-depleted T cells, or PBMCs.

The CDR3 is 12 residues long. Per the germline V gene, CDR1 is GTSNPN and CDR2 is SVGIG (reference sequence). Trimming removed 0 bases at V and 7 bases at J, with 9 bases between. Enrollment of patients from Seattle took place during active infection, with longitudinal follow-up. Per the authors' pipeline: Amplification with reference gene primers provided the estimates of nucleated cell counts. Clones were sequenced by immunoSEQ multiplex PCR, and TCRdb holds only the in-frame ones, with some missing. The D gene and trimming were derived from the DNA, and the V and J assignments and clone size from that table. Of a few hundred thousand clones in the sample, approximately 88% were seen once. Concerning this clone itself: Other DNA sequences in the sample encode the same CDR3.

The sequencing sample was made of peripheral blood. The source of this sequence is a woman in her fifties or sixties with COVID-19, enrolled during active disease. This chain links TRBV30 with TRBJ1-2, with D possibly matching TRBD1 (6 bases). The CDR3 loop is CAWSVQGLGYTF. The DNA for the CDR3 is TGTGCCTGGAGTGTACAGGGTCTTGGCTACACCTTC.